These 15 T cell receptor beta chains originate from one sample sequenced in a study of identical twins. From the 5' RACE reads, TCRdb called clonotypes with MiXCR, one entry per CDR3 protein. The top ten hold about 2.9% of the sample, which has 450,000 or so distinct CDR3 sequences, roughly a quarter seen once. These data are also associated with another study on T cells expressing NK-cell markers.

Sequencing was done on a sample of CD4+ T cells sorted from blood. These receptors all stem from a woman between 18 and 29 years old in good health.

The V call is TRBV2, the J call TRBJ2-3; tentatively, D is TRBD2 (6 bases). Trimming took 7 bases from V and 0 from J, leaving 11 bases between them. The CDR3 runs 14 residues. Germline loops: CDR1 SNHLY, CDR2 FYNNEI. CDR3 nucleotides: TGTGCCAGCATGGCGGGACTGAGCACAGATACGCAGTATTTT. This translates into CASMAGLSTDTQYF. Complete variable domain (other parts from reference TRBV2 and TRBJ2-3): EPEVTQTPSHQVTQMGQEVILRCVPISNHLYFYWYRQILGQKVEFLVSFYNNEISEKSEIFDDQFSVERPDGSNFTLKIRSTKLEDSAMYFCASMAGLSTDTQYFGPGTRLTVL.

The rearrangement joins TRBV5-4 to TRBJ2-3; D possibly corresponds to TRBD2 (5 bases). The CDR3 is 16 residues long. The ends were cut back, 2 bases at V and 1 base at J, with 14 bases in the middle. CDR1 and CDR2 from the germline V gene are SGHNT and YYREEE (reference sequence). CDR3 DNA sequence: TGTGCCAGCAGCTTCGGCCCCGGGGTGGGCACAGATACGCAGTATTTT. Translated, it gives CASSFGPGVGTDTQYF.

This rearrangement joins TRBV5-1 to TRBJ2-2, with D tentatively TRBD2 (6 bases). Germline V gene lookup returns CDR1 SGHRS and CDR2 YFSETQ. The V gene lost 5 bases and the J gene lost 4 bases, with 12 bases spanning the gap. This CDR3 comprises 14 residues. CDR3 nucleotides: TGCGCCAGCAGGCGACTAGGAAGCACCGGGGAGCTGTTTTTT. Residues: CASRRLGSTGELFF.

The chain carries TRBV6-5 and TRBJ1-6; no clear D gene. The CDR3 is made up of 15 amino acids. Trimming took 0 bases from V and 0 from J, leaving 3 bases between them. Germline-derived CDR1 and CDR2 are MNHEY and SVGAGI. The CDR3 is CASSYSGSYNSPLHF. CDR3 DNA: TGTGCCAGCAGTTACTCGGGCTCCTATAATTCACCCCTCCACTTT.

As DNA, the CDR3 is TGTGCCAGCAGTACCCGGAATAGCGGGAGGACTTTTTACAATGAGCAGTTCTTC. Translated: CASSTRNSGRTFYNEQFF. The chain is built from TRBV6-1 and TRBJ2-1; 10 bases are a match to TRBD2. V dropped 5 bases and J dropped 4; count of bases not matched to a gene: 14. There are 18 residues in the CDR3. Germline V lookup: CDR1 MNHNS, CDR2 SASEGT.

V gene TRBV12-3 or TRBV12-4 combines with J gene TRBJ2-3; D call uncertain. V lost 3 bases to trimming and J lost 4 bases, with 14 bases between them. This CDR3 is built from 15 residues. Here the CDR3 DNA reads TGTGCCAGCAGTTTCGTCCAGGCGGTCCCAGATACGCAGTATTTT. Amino acid sequence: CASSFVQAVPDTQYF.

This clonotype has only a few counts. This rearrangement joins TRBV7-2 to TRBJ2-7; TRBD2 is a possible D gene (6 bases). CDR1 SGHTA and CDR2 FQGNSA come from the germline V gene. V was clipped by 6 bases and J by 3 bases, with 12 bases between them. This CDR3 is built from 13 residues. This CDR3 reads CASRPASVYEQYF. CDR3 sequence (DNA): TGTGCCAGCAGGCCAGCTAGCGTCTACGAGCAGTACTTC.

V and J are TRBV12-3 or TRBV12-4 and TRBJ2-1; either TRBD1 or TRBD2 may supply D (5 bases each). This CDR3 is 15 amino acids long. V was cut by 6 bases and J by 6 bases, with 18 bases left in between. CDR3 DNA sequence: TGTGCCAGCAGCTTCTTGACCCGGGACCTCAATGAGCAGTTCTTC. Translated, it gives CASSFLTRDLNEQFF.

V and J are TRBV12-5 and TRBJ2-3; D perhaps matches TRBD1 (5 bases). The CDR3 totals 15 residues. Deletions cut 4 bases from V and 5 bases from J, with 16 bases between. CDR1 is LGHNT, CDR2 FRNRAP, per germline. The CDR3 spells CASGSRPSGLDTQYF. In DNA form, the CDR3 reads TGTGCTAGTGGTTCCCGCCCCTCAGGGTTAGATACGCAGTATTTT.

There are a few counts of this clonotype. The rearrangement joins TRBV10-3 to TRBJ2-7, with 9 bases matching TRBD1. The CDR3 has 15 residues. Germline assignment: CDR1 ENHRY and CDR2 SYGVKD. Unmatched junction bases numbered 11, after V lost 6 bases and J lost 5 bases. The CDR3 protein is CAIRTGQGLDHEQYF. CDR3 sequence (DNA): TGTGCCATCAGGACCGGACAGGGGCTAGACCACGAGCAGTACTTC.

This clonotype was recorded many times. V usage is TRBV2 and J usage is TRBJ2-7; D may match TRBD1 or TRBD2 (5 bases each). Trimming cost V 6 bases and J 3 bases, with 6 bases left between them. Germline loops: CDR1 SNHLY, CDR2 FYNNEI. The CDR3 covers 11 residues. CDR3 bases: TGTGCCAGCAGGGGGGTCTACGAGCAGTACTTC. Its translation: CASRGVYEQYF.

In this sample, this clonotype turned up a few times. The rearrangement links TRBV20-1 to TRBJ1-1, with 7 bases that match TRBD1. V lost 1 base, J lost 5 bases, and 4 bases stayed unmatched. Germline loops: CDR1 DFQATT, CDR2 SNEGSKA (reference sequence). This CDR3 has 13 residues. CDR3 DNA sequence: TGCAGTGCTAGAGGCAACAGGGGAACTGAAGCTTTCTTT. Residues: CSARGNRGTEAFF.

This clonotype has a handful of counts. The V and J genes are TRBV6-2 or TRBV6-3 and TRBJ1-2; 7 nucleotides line up with TRBD1. The germline V gene has CDR1 MNHEY and CDR2 SVGEGT. This CDR3 has 14 amino acids. V trimming: 2 bases; J trimming: 7 bases; junction bases outside the gene matches: 7. For the CDR3, the DNA is TGTGCCAGCAGTTACACGGGGACAGCGTTTGGCTACACCTTC. Translated: CASSYTGTAFGYTF.

Here the CDR3 reads CASTFWGKGWRTEAFF. The CDR3 DNA reads as TGTGCCAGCACCTTTTGGGGGAAAGGGTGGCGGACTGAAGCTTTCTTT. The chain combines TRBV12-3 or TRBV12-4 with TRBJ1-1, with D tentatively TRBD1 (5 bases). The V end was cut by 7 bases, the J end by 5 bases, with 23 bases between. The CDR3 consists of 16 residues.

The chain combines TRBV7-9 with TRBJ2-1; D is undetermined. Per the germline V gene, CDR1 is SEHNR and CDR2 is FQNEAQ (reference sequence). The CDR3 is 13 residues long. V lost 0 bases and J lost 7, with 7 bases in between. The chain's CDR3 is CASSLAGVNEQFF. CDR3 nucleotide sequence: TGTGCCAGCAGCTTAGCTGGGGTGAATGAGCAGTTCTTC.